The rows below give T cell receptor beta chains drawn from one sample of a study of T cell responses to AZD1222 COVID-19 vaccine. The repertoire was sequenced with immunoSEQ multiplex PCR; TCRdb's copy has only in-frame clones and lacks some. The data show roughly 250,000 clones, with over 85% seen just once and around 0.5% held by the top ten. Sequencing was performed on peripheral blood, taken on day 0 of AZD1222 vaccination. The receptors here all came from an adult in good health. CDR3s leave out the opening cysteine and the closing phenylalanine or tryptophan. The order of the fields is CDR3 length, J gene, V gene, CDR3 protein.

15,TRBJ2-2,TRBV10-3,AISTTGTSGKTGELF
14,TRBJ2-7,TRBV5-6,ASSSLHGTGMYEQY
11,TRBJ2-7,TRBV19,ASSIAGEHEQY
11,TRBJ2-7,TRBV29-1,SVSGQGGYEQY
12,TRBJ2-7,TRBV5-1,ASSLAGQTYEQY
13,TRBJ2-7,TRBV5-4,ASSLRTGGFDEQY
13,TRBJ1-6,TRBV5-1,ASSLAQNYNSPLH
11,TRBJ2-3,TRBV27,ASSLRGTDTQY
15,TRBJ2-5,TRBV19,ASSVRGGAGQQETQY
13,TRBJ1-6,TRBV7-9,ASSLVGLSNSPLH
15,TRBJ2-1,TRBV7-6,ASSRLAGVSAYNEQF
13,TRBJ1-5,TRBV27,ASASYRDSHQPQH
16,TRBJ2-7,TRBV5-6,ASTPPAWGTGDSYEQY
12,TRBJ1-1,TRBV7-9,ASSPTTSNTEAF
11,TRBJ1-2,TRBV5-1,ASSLGQSGGYT
15,TRBJ2-3,TRBV5-1,ASSLVRGGLRTDTQY
11,TRBJ2-5,TRBV5-1,ASSSGQGETQY
14,TRBJ2-7,TRBV5-1,ASSPQPRGRSYEQY
14,TRBJ1-2,TRBV4-1,ASSLEGGTLNYGYT
15,TRBJ2-5,TRBV11-2,ASSDLSGAPRAETQY
12,TRBJ2-7,TRBV7-2,ASSPGQDTYEQY
15,TRBJ1-2,TRBV28,ASSPRGDSRLVYGYT
14,TRBJ2-2,TRBV3-1/TRBV3-2,ASSQSGSSMSGELF
13,TRBJ2-7,TRBV4-3,ASSQDKGLTYEQY
14,TRBJ2-2,TRBV29-1,SAGPRQETNTGELF
14,TRBJ2-1,TRBV24-1,ATSDPGPSSYNEQF
13,TRBJ1-4,TRBV15,ATSRDSGGVEKLF
14,TRBJ1-1,TRBV2,ASSGGGVAVNTEAF
11,TRBJ1-2,TRBV5-1,ASSLAARGGYT
11,TRBJ1-1,TRBV28,ASHRGKWTEAF
13,TRBJ2-2,TRBV9,ASERGQHYTGELF
13,TRBJ2-7,TRBV10-3,AISKTGTGTYVQY
12,TRBJ2-7,TRBV7-2,ASSSDSNSYEQY
13,TRBJ2-3,TRBV7-6,ASTLAGASTDTQY
14,TRBJ1-6,TRBV25-1,ASTPRGDRGLQPLH
11,TRBJ2-3,TRBV15,ATREGTLDTQY
13,TRBJ2-1,TRBV4-3,ASSPLGEAYNEQF
12,TRBJ2-1,TRBV7-3,ASSLTRDDNEQF
13,TRBJ2-2,TRBV7-9,ASLGRGTITGELF
14,TRBJ1-2,TRBV19,ASSLLFRGLNYGYT
10,TRBJ2-7,TRBV6-5,ASSSRGYEQY
9,TRBJ2-1,TRBV7-3,ASGGNNEQF
11,TRBJ1-2,TRBV14,ASSQAPDYGYT
11,TRBJ1-5,TRBV21-1,ASSRARFVAQH
13,TRBJ1-1,TRBV4-1,ASSQVGRTNTEAF
12,TRBJ2-7,TRBV7-2,ASSSGLAGYEQY
11,TRBJ2-7,TRBV18,ASSPGQPYEQY
13,TRBJ2-7,TRBV20-1,SASKGSLGVHEQY
11,TRBJ2-7,TRBV7-9,ASLQSGREEQY
13,TRBJ2-5,TRBV5-1,ASSLAGTDQETQY
13,TRBJ1-1,TRBV5-1,ASSIGQAGGTEAF
12,TRBJ2-7,TRBV5-1,ASSFRDNDYEQY
11,TRBJ1-2,TRBV4-1,ASSQDRNFGGT
14,TRBJ1-5,TRBV4-1,ASSPLSQGKRQPQH
15,TRBJ1-1,TRBV18,ASSPTVNSALNTEAF
11,TRBJ1-5,TRBV28,ASRPTGTQPQH
13,TRBJ2-1,TRBV4-3,ASSQDLVPPDEQF
12,TRBJ2-7,TRBV29-1,SVVGDRGIDEQY